This TCR beta chain was observed in a study of beta chain features in type 1 diabetes. Study overall: Sorted cells examined across all samples numbered approximately 100 million.

All of the isolated RNA was reverse transcribed, so expressed TCRB transcripts were sequenced. The repertoire was sequenced with immunoSEQ multiplex PCR; TCRdb's copy has only in-frame clones and lacks some. The sample holds 600,000 to 700,000 clones, around an eighth seen once. In the case of this clone: Its antigen remains unidentified.

Points from the study as a whole: Amplification by PCR could prefer shorter templates, with the same effect in patients and controls. Type 1 diabetes patients showed a moderate but significant shortening of TCRB CDR3s in all four CD4+ subsets.

One heparinised blood draw, averaging approximately 120 mL, came from each donor. Over 95% purity was reached by all sorted populations. Sequenced input: naive CD4+ T cells from blood. This TCR was recovered from a man in his thirties or forties with type 1 diabetes.

This CDR3 is CASSQDASVDTQYF. In DNA, the CDR3 is TGTGCCAGCAGCCAAGATGCTAGCGTAGATACGCAGTATTTT. The rearrangement links TRBV4-2 to TRBJ2-3; tentatively, D is TRBD2 (6 bases). The germline V and J ends were trimmed by 0 bases and 5 bases, with 9 bases remaining between them. The CDR3 sequence is 14 residues long. CDR1 is LGHNA and CDR2 is YNFKEQ in the germline V gene.